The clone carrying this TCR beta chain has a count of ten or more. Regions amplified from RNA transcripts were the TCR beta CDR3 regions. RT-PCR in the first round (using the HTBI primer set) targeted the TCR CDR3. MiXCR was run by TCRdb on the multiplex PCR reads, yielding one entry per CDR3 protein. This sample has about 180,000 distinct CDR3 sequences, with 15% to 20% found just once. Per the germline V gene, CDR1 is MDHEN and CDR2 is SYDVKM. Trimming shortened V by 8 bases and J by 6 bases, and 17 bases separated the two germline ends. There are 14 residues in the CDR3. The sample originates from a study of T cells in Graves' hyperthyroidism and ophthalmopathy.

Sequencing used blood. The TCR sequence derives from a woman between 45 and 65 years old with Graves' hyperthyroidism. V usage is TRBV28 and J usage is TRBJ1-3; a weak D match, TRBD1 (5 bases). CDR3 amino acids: CASLAGGNLNTIYF. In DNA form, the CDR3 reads TGTGCCAGCCTCGCTGGGGGGAATTTAAACACCATATATTTT.